The clone carrying this T cell receptor (beta chain) appeared a single time. The trim removed 2 bases at V and 2 bases at J, leaving 7 bases unmatched. Per the germline V gene, CDR1 is SGHRS and CDR2 is YFSETQ. This CDR3 is 16 amino acids long. The data were taken from a study of blood T cell repertoires in COVID-19. Per the study methods: Amplification of reference gene primers provided the estimated nucleated cell counts. TCRdb's table, derived via immunoSEQ multiplex PCR, lists solely in-frame clones and lacks some. For V, J and clone size, that table is used; D and trimming come from the DNA. The table has around 260,000 clones, 80% to 90% seen once.

This chain connects TRBV5-1 to TRBJ1-2; TRBD1 aligns across 9 bases. What was sequenced was peripheral blood. This receptor was identified in a man aged 55 to 70 with acute or convalescent COVID-19. The CDR3 region is CASSFPPGQGNYGYTF. The CDR3 DNA is TGCGCCAGCAGCTTCCCGCCGGGACAGGGAAACTATGGCTACACCTTC.